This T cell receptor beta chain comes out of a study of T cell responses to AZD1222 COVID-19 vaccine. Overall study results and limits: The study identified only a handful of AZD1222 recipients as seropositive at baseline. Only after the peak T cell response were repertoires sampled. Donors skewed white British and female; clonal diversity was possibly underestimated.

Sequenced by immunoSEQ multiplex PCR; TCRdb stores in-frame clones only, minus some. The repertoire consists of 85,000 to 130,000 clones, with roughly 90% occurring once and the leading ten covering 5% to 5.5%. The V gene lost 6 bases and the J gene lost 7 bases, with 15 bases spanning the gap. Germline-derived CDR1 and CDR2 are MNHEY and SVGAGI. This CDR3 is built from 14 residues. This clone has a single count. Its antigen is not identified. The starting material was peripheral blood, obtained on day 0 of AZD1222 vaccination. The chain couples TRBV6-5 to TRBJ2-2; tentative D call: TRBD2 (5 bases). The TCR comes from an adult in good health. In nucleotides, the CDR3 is TGTGCCAGCAGCCCAAGGGCCGGGGACGGGGAGCTGTTTTTT. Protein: CASSPRAGDGELFF.